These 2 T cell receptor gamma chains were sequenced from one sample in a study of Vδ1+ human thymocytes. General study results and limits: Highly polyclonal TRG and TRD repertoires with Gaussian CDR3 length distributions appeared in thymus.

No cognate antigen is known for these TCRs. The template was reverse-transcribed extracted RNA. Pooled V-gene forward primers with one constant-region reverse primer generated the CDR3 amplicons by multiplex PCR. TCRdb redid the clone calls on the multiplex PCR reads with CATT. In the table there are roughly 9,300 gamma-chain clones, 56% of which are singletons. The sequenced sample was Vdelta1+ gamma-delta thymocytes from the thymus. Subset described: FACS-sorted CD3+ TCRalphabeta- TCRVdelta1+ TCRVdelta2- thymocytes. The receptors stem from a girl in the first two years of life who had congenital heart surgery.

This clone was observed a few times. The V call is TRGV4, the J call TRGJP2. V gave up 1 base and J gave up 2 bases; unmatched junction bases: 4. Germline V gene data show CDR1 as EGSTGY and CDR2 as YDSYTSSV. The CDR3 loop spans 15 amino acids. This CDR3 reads CATWDGRSSDWIKTF. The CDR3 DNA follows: TGTGCCACCTGGGATGGCCGCAGTAGTGATTGGATCAAGACGTTT.

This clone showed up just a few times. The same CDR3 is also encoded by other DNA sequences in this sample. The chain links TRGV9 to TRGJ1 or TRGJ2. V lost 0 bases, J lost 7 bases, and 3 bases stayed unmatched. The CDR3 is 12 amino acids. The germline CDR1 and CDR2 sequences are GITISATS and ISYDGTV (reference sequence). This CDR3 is CALWEVRYKKLF. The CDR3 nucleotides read TGTGCCTTGTGGGAGGTGAGGTATAAGAAACTCTTT.